The text below deals with one TCR beta chain. The sample comes from a study of blood T cells in healthy people across ages. Primers used in a second PCR of about 7 to 12 cycles were a sample-barcoded 5' primer and a J-beta primer mix. TCRdb analysed the 5' RACE reads with MiXCR anew, one entry per CDR3 protein. Among about 1.1 million distinct CDR3 sequences, 35% to 40% were seen once, and the ten largest hold 10% to 15%. The CDR3 loop spans 15 amino acids. Germline trimming cut 8 bases from V and 6 bases from J; bases unmatched to any gene: 11. Germline CDR1 reads LGHNA; CDR2 reads YNFKEQ. The chain employs TRBV4-2 and TRBJ1-2; 11 bases agree with TRBD1. Sample: blood. This TCR was recovered from a man between 18 and 29 years old in good health. The CDR3 region has the DNA TGTGCCAGCGGCCGCCGGGACAGGGGGTCGGATGGCTACACCTTC. This sequence encodes CASGRRDRGSDGYTF.